The next 5 T cell receptor beta chains were all read from a single sample in a study of technical replicates of blood from a few donors. Some clones are missing from TCRdb's copy, which holds only in-frame ones; the method was immunoSEQ multiplex PCR. This table has 65,000 to 80,000 clones, just under 95% appearing once. The sequenced sample was T cells isolated from PBMCs. Receptor source: a human donor in good health.

J is TRBJ2-2 and V is TRBV6-5, with D possibly TRBD2 on 6 matching bases. Trimming took 0 bases from V and 7 from J, leaving 12 bases between them. Germline CDR1 reads MNHEY; CDR2 reads SVGAGI. The CDR3 is 15 residues long. The CDR3 reads CASSYSRLAVGELFF. CDR3 bases: TGTGCCAGCAGTTACTCACGGTTAGCGGTCGGGGAGCTGTTTTTT.

V and J are TRBV7-2 and TRBJ2-5, with D unresolved. The germline gives CDR1 SGHTA, CDR2 FQGNSA. Trimming left V 1 base short and J 4 bases short, with 19 bases between. CDR3 size: 17 residues. The CDR3 loop is CASSLVSGFGFLETQYF. The CDR3 DNA reads TGTGCCAGCAGCTTAGTGTCCGGGTTCGGGTTTTTAGAGACCCAGTACTTC.

The V gene is TRBV7-3, the J gene TRBJ2-1; the match to TRBD1 covers 7 bases. The CDR3 loop spans 13 amino acids. V dropped 6 bases and J dropped 4; count of bases not matched to a gene: 3. The germline CDR1 and CDR2 sequences are SGHTA and FQGTGA. The DNA of the CDR3 is TGTGCCAGCAGTCGACAGGGTTACAATGAGCAGTTCTTC. This codes for CASSRQGYNEQFF.

The chain is built from TRBV12-5 and TRBJ2-7; D not certain. The CDR3 spans 11 residues. Germline V gives CDR1 LGHNT, CDR2 FRNRAP. Trimming cost V 4 bases and J 4 bases, with 5 bases left between them. CDR3 bases: TGTGCTAGTGGTTCGCTATACGAGCAGTACTTC. Residues: CASGSLYEQYF.

The rearrangement links TRBV7-2 to TRBJ2-7; 8 positions agree with TRBD2. Per germline, CDR1 SGHTA and CDR2 FQGNSA. Unmatched junction bases numbered 5, after V lost 2 bases and J lost 2 bases. CDR3 length equals 15 residues. CDR3 DNA sequence: TGTGCCAGCAGCTTAAGGGGACTAGTTACCTACGAGCAGTACTTC. This gives the protein CASSLRGLVTYEQYF.